Listed below are T cell receptor beta chains from one sample, sequenced in a study of CD8 T cells in ankylosing spondylitis. TCRdb re-analysed the 5' RACE reads in MiXCR, keeping a single row per CDR3 protein. The table shows more than 150,000 distinct CDR3 sequences, with 9.5% to 13% occurring only once. The sequenced sample was blood, either unsorted or a sorted T cell fraction (not recorded which). The receptor set was obtained from a male donor with ankylosing spondylitis or in good health (not recorded which). The CDR3 runs from the conserved cysteine through the conserved F or W. A D gene is named only where the DNA matches it firmly. Where a row states a size, it is once, few, many or the class of an expanded clone; other rows omit it.

>TRBD1|TRBJ1-2|13|TRBV6-1|few
CASSRDSYYGYTF
TGTGCCAGCAGCCGGGACAGCTACTATGGCTACACCTTC
>TRBD2|TRBJ2-1|16|TRBV2|-
CASSDSLGTRIWEQFF
TGTGCCAGCAGTGACTCCCTCGGGACTAGGATATGGGAGCAGTTCTTC
>-|TRBJ1-5|14|TRBV29-1|many
CSVEEAGAGQPQHF
TGCAGCGTTGAAGAAGCAGGGGCCGGGCAGCCCCAGCATTTT
>TRBD1|TRBJ2-5|17|TRBV7-9|-
CASSTLPGGETKETQYF
TGTGCCAGCAGCACCCTTCCAGGGGGAGAGACCAAAGAGACCCAGTACTTC
>TRBD1|TRBJ2-7|14|TRBV20-1|many
CSARAVDRVYEQYF
TGCAGTGCTAGAGCTGTGGACAGGGTCTACGAGCAGTACTTC
>-|TRBJ1-2|18|TRBV9|medium-sized
CASSVGRSEGRGNYGYTF
TGTGCCAGCAGCGTAGGTCGTAGTGAGGGAAGGGGTAACTATGGCTACACCTTC
>TRBD1|TRBJ2-3|16|TRBV3-1|few
CASSQDLARGQDTQYF
TGTGCCAGCAGCCAAGATCTTGCTAGGGGGCAGGATACGCAGTATTTT
>TRBD1|TRBJ2-1|17|TRBV5-1|few
CASSSYFIGQGYNEQFF
TGCGCCAGCAGCTCGTATTTTATAGGACAGGGCTACAATGAGCAGTTCTTC
>-|TRBJ2-3|14|TRBV6-1|many
CASKAAEATDTQYF
TGTGCCAGCAAAGCGGCCGAGGCCACAGATACGCAGTATTTT
>-|TRBJ2-7|13|TRBV27|many
CASSFLSSYEQYF
TGTGCCAGCAGTTTCTTAAGCTCCTACGAGCAGTACTTC
>-|TRBJ2-5|14|TRBV7-9|few
CASSLVTTQQTQYF
TGTGCCAGCAGCTTAGTGACTACTCAACAGACCCAGTACTTC
>TRBD1|TRBJ1-4|17|TRBV6-5|many
CASSYSPQTGFSEKLFF
TGTGCCAGCAGTTACTCACCACAGACAGGGTTTTCCGAAAAACTGTTTTTT
>-|TRBJ1-4|14|TRBV7-9|-
CASSWADETEKLFF
TGTGCCAGCAGCTGGGCCGACGAAACTGAAAAACTGTTTTTT
>TRBD1|TRBJ2-2|16|TRBV29-1|many
CSVEDRDDRATGELFF
TGCAGCGTTGAAGATCGGGACGACAGGGCCACCGGGGAGCTGTTTTTT
>-|TRBJ2-4|15|TRBV5-1|few
CASSLDRVIENIQYF
TGCGCCAGCAGCTTGGACAGGGTTATCGAAAACATTCAGTACTTC
>TRBD1|TRBJ1-2|16|TRBV5-6|many
CASSSATRQGGYGYTF
TGTGCCAGCAGCTCCGCTACCCGACAGGGGGGCTATGGCTACACCTTC
>TRBD2|TRBJ2-5|17|TRBV2|-
CASSENVPSGSGKTQYF
TGTGCCAGCAGTGAAAACGTCCCAAGCGGGAGTGGAAAGACCCAGTACTTC
>TRBD2|TRBJ2-1|16|TRBV10-3|many
CAISESSGGVQNEQFF
TGTGCCATCAGTGAGTCTAGCGGGGGTGTACAAAATGAGCAGTTCTTC
>-|TRBJ2-2|18|TRBV6-5|-
CASSHLGGGGTNTGELFF
TGTGCCAGCAGTCACCTCGGAGGGGGGGGAACGAACACCGGGGAGCTGTTTTTT
>-|TRBJ2-1|14|TRBV20-1|many
CSARHGSSYNEQFF
TGCAGTGCTAGACACGGGAGCTCCTACAATGAGCAGTTCTTC
>-|TRBJ1-5|13|TRBV10-3|many
CAISEGTGQPQHF
TGTGCCATCAGTGAGGGGACCGGTCAGCCCCAGCATTTT
>TRBD2|TRBJ2-7|15|TRBV25-1|many
CASSTRLAGGYEQYF
TGTGCCAGCAGTACGCGACTAGCGGGGGGCTACGAGCAGTACTTC